This passage covers 2 T cell receptor beta chains from one sample sequenced in a study of blood T cell repertoires in COVID-19. Data came from immunoSEQ multiplex PCR; TCRdb stores just in-frame clones and leaves some out. This sample has about 300,000 clones, with 89% found just once. The source material was PBMCs or T cells enriched from blood (not recorded which). These receptors originate from a woman between 45 and 60 years old who had been exposed to COVID-19.

This chain uses TRBV12-5 with TRBJ1-1; D unresolved. The germline gives CDR1 LGHNT, CDR2 FRNRAP. Trimming cost V 1 base and J 7 bases, with 7 bases left between them. The CDR3 totals 12 residues. CDR3 in DNA: TGTGCTAGTGGTTTGGCATTCGGTGAAGCTTTCTTT. It specifies CASGLAFGEAFF.

The rearrangement joins TRBV28 to TRBJ1-5; D is possibly TRBD1 (6 bases). The CDR3 has 16 amino acids. Germline CDR1 MDHEN, CDR2 SYDVKM. Trimming took 7 bases from V and 3 from J, leaving 19 bases between them. CDR3 nucleotides: TGTGCCAGCAATACCCCCGCCCAGGGGAACAATCAGCCCCAGCATTTT. It encodes CASNTPAQGNNQPQHF.